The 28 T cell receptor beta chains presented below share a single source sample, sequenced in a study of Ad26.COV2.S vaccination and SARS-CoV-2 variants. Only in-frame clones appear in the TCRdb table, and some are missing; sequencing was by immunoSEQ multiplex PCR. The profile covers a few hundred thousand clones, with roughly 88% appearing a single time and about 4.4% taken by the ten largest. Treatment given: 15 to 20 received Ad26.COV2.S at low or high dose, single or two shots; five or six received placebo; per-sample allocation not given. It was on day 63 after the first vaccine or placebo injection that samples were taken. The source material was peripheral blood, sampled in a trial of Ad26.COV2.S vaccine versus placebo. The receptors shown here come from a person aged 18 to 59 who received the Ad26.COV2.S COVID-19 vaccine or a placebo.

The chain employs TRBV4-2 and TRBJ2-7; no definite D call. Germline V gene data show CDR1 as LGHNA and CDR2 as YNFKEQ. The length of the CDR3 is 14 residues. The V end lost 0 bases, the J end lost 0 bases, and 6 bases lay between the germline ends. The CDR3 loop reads CASSQERLSYEQYF. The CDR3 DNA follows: TGTGCCAGCAGCCAAGAGAGACTCTCCTACGAGCAGTACTTC.

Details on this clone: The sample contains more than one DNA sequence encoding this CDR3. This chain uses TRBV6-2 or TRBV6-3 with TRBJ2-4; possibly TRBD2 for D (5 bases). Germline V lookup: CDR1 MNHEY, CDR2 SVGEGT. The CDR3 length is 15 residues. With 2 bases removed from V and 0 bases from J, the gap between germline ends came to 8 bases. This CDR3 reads CASSYPGLAKNIQYF. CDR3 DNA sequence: TGTGCCAGCAGTTACCCGGGGTTAGCCAAAAACATTCAGTACTTC.

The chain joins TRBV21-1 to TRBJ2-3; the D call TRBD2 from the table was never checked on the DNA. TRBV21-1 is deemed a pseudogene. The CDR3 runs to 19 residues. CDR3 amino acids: CASSYGATSGRASTDTQYF. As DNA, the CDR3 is TGTGCCAGCAGCTATGGGGCGACTAGCGGGAGGGCTAGCACAGATACGCAGTATTTT.

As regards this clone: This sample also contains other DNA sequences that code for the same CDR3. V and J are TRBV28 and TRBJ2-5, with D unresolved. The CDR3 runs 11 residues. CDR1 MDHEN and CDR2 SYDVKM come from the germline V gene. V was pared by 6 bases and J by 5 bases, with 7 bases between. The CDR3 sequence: CASSARETQYF. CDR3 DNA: TGTGCCAGCAGCGCTAGGGAGACCCAGTACTTC.

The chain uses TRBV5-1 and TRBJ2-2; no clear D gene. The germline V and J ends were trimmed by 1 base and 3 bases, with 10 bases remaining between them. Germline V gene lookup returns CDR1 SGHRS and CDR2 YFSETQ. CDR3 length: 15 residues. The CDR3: CASSLFGSDTGELFF. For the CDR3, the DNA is TGCGCCAGCAGCTTGTTTGGTTCGGACACCGGGGAGCTGTTTTTT.

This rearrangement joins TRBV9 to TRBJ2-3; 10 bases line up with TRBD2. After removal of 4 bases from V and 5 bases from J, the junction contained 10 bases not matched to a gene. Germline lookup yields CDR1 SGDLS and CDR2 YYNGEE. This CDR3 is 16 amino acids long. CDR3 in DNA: TGTGCCAGCAGCCCCCGGGCAGCGGGAGGGATAGATACGCAGTATTTT. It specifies CASSPRAAGGIDTQYF.

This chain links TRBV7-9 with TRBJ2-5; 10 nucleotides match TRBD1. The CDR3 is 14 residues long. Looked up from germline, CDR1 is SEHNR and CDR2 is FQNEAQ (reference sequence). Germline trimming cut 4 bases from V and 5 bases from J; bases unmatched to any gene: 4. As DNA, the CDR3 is TGTGCCAGCAGCTCGACAGGGGGCTTGGAGACCCAGTACTTC. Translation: CASSSTGGLETQYF.

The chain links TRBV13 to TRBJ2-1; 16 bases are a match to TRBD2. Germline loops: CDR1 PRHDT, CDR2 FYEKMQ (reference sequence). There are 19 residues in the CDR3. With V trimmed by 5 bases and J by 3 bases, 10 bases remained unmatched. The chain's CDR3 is CASSPGLAGGPVGYNEQFF. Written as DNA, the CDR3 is TGTGCCAGCAGCCCGGGACTAGCGGGAGGGCCCGTCGGCTACAATGAGCAGTTCTTC.

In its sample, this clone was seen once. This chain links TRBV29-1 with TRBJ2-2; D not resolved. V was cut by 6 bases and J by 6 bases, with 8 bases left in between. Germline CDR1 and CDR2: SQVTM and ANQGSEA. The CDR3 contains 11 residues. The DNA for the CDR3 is TGCAGCGTGGGCCTAGCCGGGGAGCTGTTTTTT. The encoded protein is CSVGLAGELFF.

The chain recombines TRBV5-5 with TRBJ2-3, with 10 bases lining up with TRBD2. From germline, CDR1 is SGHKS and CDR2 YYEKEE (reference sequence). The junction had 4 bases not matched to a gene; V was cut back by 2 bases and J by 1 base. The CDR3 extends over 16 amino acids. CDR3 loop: CASSLAGGPRTDTQYF. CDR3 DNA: TGTGCCAGCAGCTTAGCGGGAGGGCCCCGCACAGATACGCAGTATTTT.

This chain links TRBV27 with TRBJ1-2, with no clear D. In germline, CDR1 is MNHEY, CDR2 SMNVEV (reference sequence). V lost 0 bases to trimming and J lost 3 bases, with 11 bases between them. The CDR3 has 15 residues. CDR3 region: CASSLSPNSYYGYTF. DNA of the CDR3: TGTGCCAGCAGTTTATCTCCGAACAGTTACTATGGCTACACCTTC.

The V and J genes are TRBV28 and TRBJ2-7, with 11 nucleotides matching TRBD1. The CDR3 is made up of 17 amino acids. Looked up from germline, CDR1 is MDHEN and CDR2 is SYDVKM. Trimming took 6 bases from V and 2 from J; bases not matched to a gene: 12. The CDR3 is CASSSPPPGQGAYEQYF. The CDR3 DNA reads TGTGCCAGCAGCTCACCACCTCCGGGACAGGGGGCCTACGAGCAGTACTTC.

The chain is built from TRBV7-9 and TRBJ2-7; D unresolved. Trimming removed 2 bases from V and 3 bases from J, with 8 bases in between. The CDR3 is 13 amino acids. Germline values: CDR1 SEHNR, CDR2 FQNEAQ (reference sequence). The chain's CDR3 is CASSLRPGYEQYF. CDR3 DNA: TGTGCCAGCAGCTTAAGGCCAGGCTACGAGCAGTACTTC.

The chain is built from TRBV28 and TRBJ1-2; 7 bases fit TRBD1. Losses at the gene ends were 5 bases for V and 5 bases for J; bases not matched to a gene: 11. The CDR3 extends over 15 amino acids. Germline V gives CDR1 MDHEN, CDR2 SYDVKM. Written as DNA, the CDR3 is TGTGCCAGCAGTCCCCATTCGACAGGGAAGTATGGCTACACCTTC. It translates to CASSPHSTGKYGYTF.

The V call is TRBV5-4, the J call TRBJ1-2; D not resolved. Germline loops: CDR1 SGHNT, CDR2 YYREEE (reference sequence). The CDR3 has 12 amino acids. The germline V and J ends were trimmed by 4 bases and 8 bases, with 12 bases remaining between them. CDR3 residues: CASSESHVGYTF. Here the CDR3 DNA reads TGTGCCAGCAGCGAAAGCCACGTCGGCTACACCTTC.

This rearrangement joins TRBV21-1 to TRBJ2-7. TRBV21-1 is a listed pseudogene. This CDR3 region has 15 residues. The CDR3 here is CASSKGQPHSYEQYF. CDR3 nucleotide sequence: TGTGCCAGCAGCAAAGGCCAGCCACACTCCTACGAGCAGTACTTC.

CDR3: CSVSTGGYYGYTF. The DNA for the CDR3 is TGCAGCGTTAGTACAGGGGGCTACTATGGCTACACCTTC. The chain recombines TRBV29-1 with TRBJ1-2; TRBD1 aligns across 9 bases. Germline values: CDR1 SQVTM, CDR2 ANQGSEA. V was pared by 5 bases and J by 3 bases, with 4 bases of the junction left unmatched. This CDR3 contains 13 residues.

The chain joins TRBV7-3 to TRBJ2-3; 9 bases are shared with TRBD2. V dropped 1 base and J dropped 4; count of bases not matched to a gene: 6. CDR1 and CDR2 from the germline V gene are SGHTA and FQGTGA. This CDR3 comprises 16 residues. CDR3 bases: TGTGCCAGCAGCTTAATGGCGGGAGGGTGGGCAGATACGCAGTATTTT. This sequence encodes CASSLMAGGWADTQYF.

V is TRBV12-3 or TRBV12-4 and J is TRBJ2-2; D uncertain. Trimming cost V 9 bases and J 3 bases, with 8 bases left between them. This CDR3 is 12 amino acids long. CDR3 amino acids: CASMPDTGELFF. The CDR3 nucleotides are TGTGCCAGTATGCCAGACACCGGGGAGCTGTTTTTT.

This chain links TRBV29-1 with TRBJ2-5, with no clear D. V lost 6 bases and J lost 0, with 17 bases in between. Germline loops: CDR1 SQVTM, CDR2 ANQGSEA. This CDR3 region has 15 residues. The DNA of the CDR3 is TGCAGCGTCCGTTTCGGCCTATGGTACCAAGAGACCCAGTACTTC. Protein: CSVRFGLWYQETQYF.

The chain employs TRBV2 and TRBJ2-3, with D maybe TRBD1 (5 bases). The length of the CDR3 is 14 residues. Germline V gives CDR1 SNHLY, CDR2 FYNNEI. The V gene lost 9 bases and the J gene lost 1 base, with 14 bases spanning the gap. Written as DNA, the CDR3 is TGTGCCAGTAAGCAGATACAGGGCACAGATACGCAGTATTTT. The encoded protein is CASKQIQGTDTQYF.

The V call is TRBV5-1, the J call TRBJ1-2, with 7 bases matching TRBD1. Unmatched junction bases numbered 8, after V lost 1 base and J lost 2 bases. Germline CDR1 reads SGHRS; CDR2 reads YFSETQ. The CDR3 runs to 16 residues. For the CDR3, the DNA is TGCGCCAGCAGCTTGAGTACGGGACAGATAAACTATGGCTACACCTTC. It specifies CASSLSTGQINYGYTF.

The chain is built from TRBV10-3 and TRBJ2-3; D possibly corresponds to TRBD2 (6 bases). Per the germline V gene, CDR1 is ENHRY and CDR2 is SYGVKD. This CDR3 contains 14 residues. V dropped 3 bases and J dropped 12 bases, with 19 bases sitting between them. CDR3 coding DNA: TGTGCCATCAGTGACCCCCGGGAGCCCTCTACCCAGTATTTT. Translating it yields CAISDPREPSTQYF.

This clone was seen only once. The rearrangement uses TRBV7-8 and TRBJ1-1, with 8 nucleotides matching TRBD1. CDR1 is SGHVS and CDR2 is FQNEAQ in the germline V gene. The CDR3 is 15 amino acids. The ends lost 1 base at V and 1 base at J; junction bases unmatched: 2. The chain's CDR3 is CASSLVQGANTEAFF. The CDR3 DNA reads TGTGCCAGCAGCTTAGTCCAGGGGGCGAACACTGAAGCTTTCTTT.

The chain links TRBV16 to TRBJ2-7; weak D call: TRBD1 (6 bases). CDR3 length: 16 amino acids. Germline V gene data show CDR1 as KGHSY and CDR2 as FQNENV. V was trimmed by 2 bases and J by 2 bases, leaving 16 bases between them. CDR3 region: CASSQGPGAKAYEQYF. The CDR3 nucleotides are TGTGCCAGCAGCCAAGGCCCAGGGGCTAAAGCCTACGAGCAGTACTTC.

CDR3 in amino acids: CASSEVDTQYF. The CDR3 coding sequence is TGTGCCAGCAGTGAAGTGGATACGCAGTATTTT. The chain couples TRBV2 to TRBJ2-3, with no clear D. This CDR3 contains 11 residues. V was trimmed by 1 base and J by 6 bases, leaving 2 bases between them. Germline CDR1 reads SNHLY; CDR2 reads FYNNEI.

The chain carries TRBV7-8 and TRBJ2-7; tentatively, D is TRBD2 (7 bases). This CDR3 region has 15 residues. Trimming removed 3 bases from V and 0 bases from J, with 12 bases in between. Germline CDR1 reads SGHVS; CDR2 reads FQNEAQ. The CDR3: CASSLGGPSSYEQYF. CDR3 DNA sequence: TGTGCCAGCAGCTTGGGGGGGCCCAGCTCCTACGAGCAGTACTTC.

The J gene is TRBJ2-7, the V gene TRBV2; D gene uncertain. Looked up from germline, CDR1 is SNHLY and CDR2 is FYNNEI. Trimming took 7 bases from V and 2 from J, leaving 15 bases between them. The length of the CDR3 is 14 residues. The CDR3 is CASTQTRNPYEQYF. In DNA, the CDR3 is TGTGCCAGCACCCAGACTCGAAACCCCTACGAGCAGTACTTC.